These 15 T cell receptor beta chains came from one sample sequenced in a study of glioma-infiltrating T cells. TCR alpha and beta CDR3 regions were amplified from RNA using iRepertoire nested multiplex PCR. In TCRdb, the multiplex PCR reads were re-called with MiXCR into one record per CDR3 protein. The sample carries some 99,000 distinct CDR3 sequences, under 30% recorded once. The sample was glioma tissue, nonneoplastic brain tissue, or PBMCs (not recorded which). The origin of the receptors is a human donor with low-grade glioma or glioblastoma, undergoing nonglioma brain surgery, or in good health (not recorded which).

The CDR3 protein is CASREGQRNNQPQHF. The CDR3 nucleotides are TGTGCCAGCAGGGAAGGACAGAGGAATAATCAGCCCCAGCATTTT. The chain couples TRBV12-3 or TRBV12-4 to TRBJ1-5; weak D call: TRBD1 (6 bases). Between the trimmed V and J ends, which lost 6 bases and 4 bases, there was a span of 16 bases. This CDR3 region has 15 residues.

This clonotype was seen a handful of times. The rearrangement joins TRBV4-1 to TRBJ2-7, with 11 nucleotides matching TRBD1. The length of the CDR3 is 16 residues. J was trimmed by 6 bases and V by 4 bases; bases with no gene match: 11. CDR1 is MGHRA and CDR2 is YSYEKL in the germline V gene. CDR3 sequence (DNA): TGCGCCAGCAGCCCTGGGACAGGGGGAGCATTTTTCGAGCAGTACTTC. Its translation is CASSPGTGGAFFEQYF.

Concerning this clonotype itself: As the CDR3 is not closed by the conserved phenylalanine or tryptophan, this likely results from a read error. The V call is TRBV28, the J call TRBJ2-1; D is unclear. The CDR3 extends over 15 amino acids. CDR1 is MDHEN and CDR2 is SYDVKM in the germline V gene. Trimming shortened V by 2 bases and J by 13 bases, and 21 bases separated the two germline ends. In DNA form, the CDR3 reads TGTGCCAGCAGTTTACCCGCGTACACCGACAATGCACAGTTCATC. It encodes CASSLPAYTDNAQFI.

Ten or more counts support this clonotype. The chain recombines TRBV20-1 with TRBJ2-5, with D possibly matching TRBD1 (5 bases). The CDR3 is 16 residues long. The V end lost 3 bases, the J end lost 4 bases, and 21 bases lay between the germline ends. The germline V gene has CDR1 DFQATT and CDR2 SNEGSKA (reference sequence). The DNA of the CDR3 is TGCAGTGCTAGTGACATGACAGTTCGACCAGGAGAGACCCAGTACTTC. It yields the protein CSASDMTVRPGETQYF.

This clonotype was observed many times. CDR3 nucleotide sequence: TGTGCCAGCAGTTACCCGCTGAACAGTGATGGCTACACCTTC. It specifies CASSYPLNSDGYTF. The chain recombines TRBV6-2 or TRBV6-3 with TRBJ1-2, with D hard to call. This CDR3 region has 14 residues. Trimming took 2 bases from V and 6 from J, leaving 13 bases between them. Germline-derived CDR1 and CDR2 are MNHEY and SVGEGT.

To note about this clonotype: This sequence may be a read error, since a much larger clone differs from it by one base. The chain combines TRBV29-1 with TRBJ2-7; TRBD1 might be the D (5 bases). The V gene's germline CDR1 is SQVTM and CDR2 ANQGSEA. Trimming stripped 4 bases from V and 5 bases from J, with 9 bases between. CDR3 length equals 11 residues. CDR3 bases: TGCAGCGTTGTAAGGGGCCACGAGCAGTACTTC. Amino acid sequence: CSVVRGHEQYF.

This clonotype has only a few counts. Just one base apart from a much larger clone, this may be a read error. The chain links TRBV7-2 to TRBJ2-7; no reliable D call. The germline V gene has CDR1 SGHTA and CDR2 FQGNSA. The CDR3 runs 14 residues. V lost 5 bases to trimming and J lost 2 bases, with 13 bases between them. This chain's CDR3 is CASSPNLQTYEQYF. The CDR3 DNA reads TGTGCCAGCAGCCCAAATCTCCAAACCTACGAGCAGTACTTC.

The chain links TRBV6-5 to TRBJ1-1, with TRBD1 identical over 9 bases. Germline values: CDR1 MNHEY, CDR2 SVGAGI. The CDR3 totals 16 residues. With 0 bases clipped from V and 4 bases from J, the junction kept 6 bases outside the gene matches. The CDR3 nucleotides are TGTGCCAGCAGTTACTCCCCAGGACAGGGGACCACTGAAGCTTTCTTT. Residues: CASSYSPGQGTTEAFF.

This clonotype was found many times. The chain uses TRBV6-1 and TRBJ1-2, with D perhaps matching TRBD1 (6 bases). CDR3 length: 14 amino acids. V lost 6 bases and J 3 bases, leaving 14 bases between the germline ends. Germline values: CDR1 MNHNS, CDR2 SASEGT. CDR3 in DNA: TGTGCCAGCAGCTCAGGGGCGTTCCACTATGGCTACACCTTC. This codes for CASSSGAFHYGYTF.

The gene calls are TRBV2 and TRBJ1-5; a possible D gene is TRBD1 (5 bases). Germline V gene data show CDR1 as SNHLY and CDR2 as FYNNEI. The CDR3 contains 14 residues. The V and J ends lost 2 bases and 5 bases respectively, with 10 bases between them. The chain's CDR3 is CASSEQSGYQPQHF. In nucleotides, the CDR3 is TGTGCCAGCAGTGAACAGTCAGGGTATCAGCCCCAGCATTTT.

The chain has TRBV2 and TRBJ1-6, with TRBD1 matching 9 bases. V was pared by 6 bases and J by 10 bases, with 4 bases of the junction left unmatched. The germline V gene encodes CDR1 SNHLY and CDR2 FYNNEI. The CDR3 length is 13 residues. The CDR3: CASRDRGSSPLHF. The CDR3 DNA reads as TGTGCCAGCAGGGACAGGGGTAGCTCACCCCTCCACTTT.

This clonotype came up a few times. CDR3 amino acids: CSAPGQNTEAFF. The DNA for the CDR3 is TGCAGCGCCCCGGGACAGAACACTGAAGCTTTCTTT. This chain uses TRBV29-1 with TRBJ1-1, with D possibly matching TRBD1 (6 bases). CDR3 size: 12 residues. Germline assignment: CDR1 SQVTM and CDR2 ANQGSEA. Trimming removed 7 bases at V and 1 base at J, with 10 bases between.

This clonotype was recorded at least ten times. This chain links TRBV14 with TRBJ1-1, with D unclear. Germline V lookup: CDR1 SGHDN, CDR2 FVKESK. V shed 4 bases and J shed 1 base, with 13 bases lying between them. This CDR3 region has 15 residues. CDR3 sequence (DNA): TGTGCCAGCAGCCCGCTATTTGGGTCGAACACTGAAGCTTTCTTT. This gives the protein CASSPLFGSNTEAFF.

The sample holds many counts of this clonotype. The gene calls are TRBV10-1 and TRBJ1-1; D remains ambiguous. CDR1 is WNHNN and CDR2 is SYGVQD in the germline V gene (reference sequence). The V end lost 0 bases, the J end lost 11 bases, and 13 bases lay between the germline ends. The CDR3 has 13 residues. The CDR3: CASSESEFLPAFF. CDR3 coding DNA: TGCGCCAGCAGTGAGTCGGAATTCCTCCCGGCTTTCTTT.

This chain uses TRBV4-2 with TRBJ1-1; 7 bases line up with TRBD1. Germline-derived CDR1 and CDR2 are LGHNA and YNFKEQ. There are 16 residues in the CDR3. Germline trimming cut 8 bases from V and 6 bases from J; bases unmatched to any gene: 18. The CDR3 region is CASGDPDRRNRAEAFF. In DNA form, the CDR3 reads TGTGCCAGCGGGGACCCGGACAGGAGGAATAGGGCTGAAGCTTTCTTT.